These 11 T cell receptor beta chains were all obtained from the same sample, sequenced in a study of cytomegalovirus exposure and HLA in healthy donors. The PCR ran on 60 Vbeta and 13 Jbeta primers. Clones were sequenced by immunoSEQ multiplex PCR, and TCRdb holds only the in-frame ones, with some missing. The sample includes 250,000 to 350,000 clones, around 86% seen only once; the top ten take 4%. Sequences were obtained from PBMCs. These receptors were collected from a man between 35 and 55 years old in good health and CMV-seropositive.

J is TRBJ1-5 and V is TRBV28; 10 bases agree with TRBD1. CDR3 size: 16 residues. The junction had 13 bases not matched to a gene; V was cut back by 5 bases and J by 9 bases. The germline gives CDR1 MDHEN, CDR2 SYDVKM. CDR3 amino acids: CASSLIPGQGWRPQHF. In DNA form, the CDR3 reads TGTGCCAGCAGTCTGATCCCGGGACAGGGGTGGCGGCCCCAGCATTTT.

This rearrangement joins TRBV5-1 to TRBJ1-1, with D uncertain. The germline V and J ends were trimmed by 2 bases and 0 bases, with 8 bases remaining between them. The CDR3 is 14 residues long. Germline assignment: CDR1 SGHRS and CDR2 YFSETQ. The DNA of the CDR3 is TGCGCCAGCAGCTTACAGAGATTGAACACTGAAGCTTTCTTT. Encoded protein: CASSLQRLNTEAFF.

The J gene is TRBJ2-7, the V gene TRBV19; 8 positions match TRBD1. V lost 0 bases and J lost 3; bases outside the gene matches: 13. The CDR3 sequence is 18 residues long. Germline V gene lookup returns CDR1 LNHDA and CDR2 SQIVND (reference sequence). The CDR3 nucleotides read TGTGCCAGTAGTATAGAAAGGGACAGGTCCCTTCTCTACTACGAGCAGTACTTC. Translating gives CASSIERDRSLLYYEQYF.

This rearrangement joins TRBV5-1 to TRBJ2-7; tentatively, D is TRBD1 (6 bases). Germline V gene data show CDR1 as SGHRS and CDR2 as YFSETQ. The CDR3 runs to 14 residues. V lost 0 bases to trimming and J lost 2 bases, with 9 bases between them. The CDR3 coding sequence is TGCGCCAGCAGCTTGGTGGGGGCACCCTACGAGCAGTACTTC. It translates to CASSLVGAPYEQYF. Combining the CDR3 with reference TRBV5-1 and TRBJ2-7 gives the whole variable domain KAGVTQTPRYLIKTRGQQVTLSCSPISGHRSVSWYQQTPGQGLQFLFEYFSETQRNKGNFPGRFSGRQFSNSRSEMNVSTLELGDSALYLCASSLVGAPYEQYFGPGTRLTVT.

In DNA, the CDR3 is TGTGCCAGCAGTTCTCCCGGGACAAATAGCACAGATACGCAGTATTTT. Protein sequence: CASSSPGTNSTDTQYF. The rearrangement uses TRBV11-1 and TRBJ2-3; the D gene is possibly TRBD1 (6 bases). The V gene lost 6 bases and the J gene lost 0 bases, with 16 bases spanning the gap. The germline V gene encodes CDR1 SGHAT and CDR2 FQDESV (reference sequence). The CDR3 extends over 16 amino acids.

The chain carries TRBV5-6 and TRBJ2-1; 7 nucleotides align to TRBD1. CDR1 is SGHDT, CDR2 YYEEEE, per germline. The CDR3 has 16 residues. V gave up 4 bases and J gave up 0 bases; unmatched junction bases: 7. CDR3 nucleotide sequence: TGTGCCAGCAGCGGCCAGACAGGGCTCTCCTACAATGAGCAGTTCTTC. Protein sequence: CASSGQTGLSYNEQFF. Filled out from reference TRBV5-6 and TRBJ2-1, the complete variable domain reads DAGVTQSPTHLIKTRGQQVTLRCSPKSGHDTVSWYQQALGQGPQFIFQYYEEEERQRGNFPDRFSGHQFPNYSSELNVNALLLGDSALYLCASSGQTGLSYNEQFFGPGTRLTVL.

The chain uses TRBV5-1 and TRBJ1-2, with 12 bases that match TRBD1. This CDR3 has 14 residues. The V gene end was trimmed by 3 bases and the J gene end by 6 bases; junction bases not matched to a gene: 3. The V gene's germline CDR1 is SGHRS and CDR2 YFSETQ. The CDR3 region has the DNA TGCGCCAGCAGCTGGGGACAGGGGGCTGATGGCTACACCTTC. It is translated as CASSWGQGADGYTF. The variable domain in full, completed from reference TRBV5-1 and TRBJ1-2, reads KAGVTQTPRYLIKTRGQQVTLSCSPISGHRSVSWYQQTPGQGLQFLFEYFSETQRNKGNFPGRFSGRQFSNSRSEMNVSTLELGDSALYLCASSWGQGADGYTFGSGTRLTVV.

This clone showed up just once. V is TRBV5-4 and J is TRBJ1-1; 8 bases agree with TRBD1. CDR3 length: 14 amino acids. J gave up 0 bases and V 4 bases, and 2 bases lay outside the gene matches. CDR1 is SGHNT, CDR2 YYREEE, per germline (reference sequence). The CDR3: CASSRTGLNTEAFF. Here the CDR3 DNA reads TGTGCCAGCAGCCGGACAGGGCTGAACACTGAAGCTTTCTTT.

V gene TRBV28 combines with J gene TRBJ1-1; D is unclear. Trimming left V 2 bases short and J 0 bases short, with 10 bases between. In germline, CDR1 is MDHEN, CDR2 SYDVKM. CDR3 size: 15 residues. The CDR3 DNA reads as TGTGCCAGCAGTTTAAAGGCACTAGTGAACACTGAAGCTTTCTTT. This codes for CASSLKALVNTEAFF.

This clone was observed once. The CDR3 spells CASSFYSFPGELFF. The CDR3 nucleotides read TGTGCCAGCAGCTTCTACAGCTTCCCCGGGGAGCTGTTTTTT. The chain joins TRBV7-9 to TRBJ2-2, with unresolved D. Trimming cost V 3 bases and J 6 bases, with 11 bases left between them. This CDR3 has 14 residues. Germline values: CDR1 SEHNR, CDR2 FQNEAQ (reference sequence).

The genes are TRBV27 and TRBJ2-1; 8 positions match TRBD2. The germline V gene encodes CDR1 MNHEY and CDR2 SMNVEV (reference sequence). V trimming: 5 bases; J trimming: 7 bases; junction bases outside the gene matches: 13. The CDR3 has 16 residues. DNA of the CDR3: TGTGCCAGCAGTCTCTCCACCGGGAGGGCCAGGAATGAGCAGTTCTTC. Encoded protein: CASSLSTGRARNEQFF.